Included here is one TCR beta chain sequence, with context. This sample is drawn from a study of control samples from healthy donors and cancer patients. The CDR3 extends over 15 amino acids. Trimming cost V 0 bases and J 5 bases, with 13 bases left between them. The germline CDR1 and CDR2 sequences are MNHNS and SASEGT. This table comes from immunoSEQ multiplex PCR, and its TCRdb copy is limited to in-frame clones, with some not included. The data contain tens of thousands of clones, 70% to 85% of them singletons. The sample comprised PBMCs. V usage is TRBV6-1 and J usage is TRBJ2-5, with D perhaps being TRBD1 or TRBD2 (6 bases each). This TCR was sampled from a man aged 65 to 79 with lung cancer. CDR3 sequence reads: CASSEAGGGWETQYF. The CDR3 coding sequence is TGTGCCAGCAGTGAAGCTGGAGGGGGTTGGGAGACCCAGTACTTC.